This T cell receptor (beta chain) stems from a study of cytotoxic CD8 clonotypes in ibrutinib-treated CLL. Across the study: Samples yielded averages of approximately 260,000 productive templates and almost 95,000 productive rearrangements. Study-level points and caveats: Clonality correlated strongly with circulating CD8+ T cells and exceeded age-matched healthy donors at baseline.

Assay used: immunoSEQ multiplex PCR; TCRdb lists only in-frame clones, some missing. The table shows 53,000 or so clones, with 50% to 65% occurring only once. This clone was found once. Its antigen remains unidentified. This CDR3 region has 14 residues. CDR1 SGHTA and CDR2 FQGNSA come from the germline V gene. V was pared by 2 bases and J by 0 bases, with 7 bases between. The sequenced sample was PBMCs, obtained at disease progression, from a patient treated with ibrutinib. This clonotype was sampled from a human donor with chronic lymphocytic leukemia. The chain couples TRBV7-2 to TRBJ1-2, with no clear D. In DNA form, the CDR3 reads TGTGCCAGCAGCTTAAAGACCGCTAACTATGGCTACACCTTC. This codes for CASSLKTANYGYTF.